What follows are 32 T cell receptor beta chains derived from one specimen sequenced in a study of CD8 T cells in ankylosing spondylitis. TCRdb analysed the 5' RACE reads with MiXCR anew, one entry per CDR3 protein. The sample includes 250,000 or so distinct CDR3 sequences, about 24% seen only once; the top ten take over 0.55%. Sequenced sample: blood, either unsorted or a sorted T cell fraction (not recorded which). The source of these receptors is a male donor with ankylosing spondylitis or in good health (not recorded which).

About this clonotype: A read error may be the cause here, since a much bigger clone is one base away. Here the CDR3 reads CASCDHLTDTQYF. The DNA for the CDR3 is TGTGCCAGCTGTGACCACCTCACAGATACGCAGTATTTT. The chain joins TRBV6-1 to TRBJ2-3; D is ambiguous. Germline CDR1 and CDR2: MNHNS and SASEGT. The CDR3 length is 13 residues.

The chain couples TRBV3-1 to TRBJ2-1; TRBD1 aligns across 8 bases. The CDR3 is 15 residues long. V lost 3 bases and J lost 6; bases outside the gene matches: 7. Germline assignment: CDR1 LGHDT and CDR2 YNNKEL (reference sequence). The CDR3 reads CASSQPRGLGNEQFF. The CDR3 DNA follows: TGTGCCAGCAGCCAGCCCAGGGGGCTTGGCAATGAGCAGTTCTTC.

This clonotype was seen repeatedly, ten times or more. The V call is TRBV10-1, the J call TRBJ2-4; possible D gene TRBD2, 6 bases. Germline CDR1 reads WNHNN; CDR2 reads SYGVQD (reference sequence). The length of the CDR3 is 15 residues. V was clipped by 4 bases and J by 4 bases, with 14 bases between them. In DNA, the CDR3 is TGCGCCAGCAGTGCGTTCAAAAGCGGGAAAAACATTCAGTACTTC. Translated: CASSAFKSGKNIQYF.

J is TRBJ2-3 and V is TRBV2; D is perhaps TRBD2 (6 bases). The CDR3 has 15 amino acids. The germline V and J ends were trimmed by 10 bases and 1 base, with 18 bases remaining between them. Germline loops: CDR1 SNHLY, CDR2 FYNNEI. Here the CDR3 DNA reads TGTGCCAAGGCCGGGACTCGCTATCGCACAGATACGCAGTATTTT. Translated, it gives CAKAGTRYRTDTQYF. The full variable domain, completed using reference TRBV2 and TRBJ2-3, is EPEVTQTPSHQVTQMGQEVILRCVPISNHLYFYWYRQILGQKVEFLVSFYNNEISEKSEIFDDQFSVERPDGSNFTLKIRSTKLEDSAMYFCAKAGTRYRTDTQYFGPGTRLTVL.

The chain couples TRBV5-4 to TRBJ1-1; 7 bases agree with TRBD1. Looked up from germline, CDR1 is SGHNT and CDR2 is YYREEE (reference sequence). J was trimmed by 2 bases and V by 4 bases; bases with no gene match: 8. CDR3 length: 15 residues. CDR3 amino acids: CASSPTGSFNTEAFF. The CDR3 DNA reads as TGTGCCAGCAGCCCGACAGGGTCATTTAACACTGAAGCTTTCTTT.

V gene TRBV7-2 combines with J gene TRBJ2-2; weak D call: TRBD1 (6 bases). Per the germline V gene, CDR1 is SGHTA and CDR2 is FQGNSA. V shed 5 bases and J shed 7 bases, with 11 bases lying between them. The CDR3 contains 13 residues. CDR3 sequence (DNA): TGTGCCAGCAGCCCTAGCAGGGGCGGGGAGCTGTTTTTT. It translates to CASSPSRGGELFF. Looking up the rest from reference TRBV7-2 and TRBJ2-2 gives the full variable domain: GAGVSQSPSNKVTEKGKDVELRCDPISGHTALYWYRQSLGQGLEFLIYFQGNSAPDKSGLPSDRFSAERTGGSVSTLTIQRTQQEDSAVYLCASSPSRGGELFFGEGSRLTVL.

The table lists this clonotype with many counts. The CDR3 here is CASSLRGGSSYEQYF. The DNA of the CDR3 is TGTGCCAGCAGCTTAAGGGGGGGCTCCTCCTACGAGCAGTACTTC. The V gene is TRBV7-3, the J gene TRBJ2-7; perhaps TRBD2 as D (7 bases). This CDR3 comprises 15 residues. Germline CDR1 SGHTA, CDR2 FQGTGA. The V gene lost 1 base and the J gene lost 0 bases, with 10 bases spanning the gap.

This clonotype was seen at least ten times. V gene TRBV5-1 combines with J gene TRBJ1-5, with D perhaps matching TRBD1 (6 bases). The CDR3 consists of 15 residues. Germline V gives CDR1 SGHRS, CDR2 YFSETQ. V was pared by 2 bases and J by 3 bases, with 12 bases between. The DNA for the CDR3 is TGCGCCAGCAGCTTACAGGGCAGAGACAATCAGCCCCAGCATTTT. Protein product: CASSLQGRDNQPQHF.

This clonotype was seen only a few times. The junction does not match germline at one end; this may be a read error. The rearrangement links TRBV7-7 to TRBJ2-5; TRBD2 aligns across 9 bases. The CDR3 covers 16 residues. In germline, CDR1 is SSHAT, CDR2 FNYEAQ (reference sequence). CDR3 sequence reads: CASSPRPGLARETQYF. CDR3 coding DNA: TGTGCTAGCAGCCCCCGACCGGGACTAGCTAGAGAGACCCAGTACTTC.

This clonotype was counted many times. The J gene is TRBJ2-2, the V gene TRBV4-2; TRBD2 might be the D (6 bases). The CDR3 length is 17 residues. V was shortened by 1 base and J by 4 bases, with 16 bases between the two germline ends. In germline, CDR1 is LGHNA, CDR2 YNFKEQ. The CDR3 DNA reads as TGTGCCAGCAGCCAAGGGATAGGGGCGGGGCGCACCGGGGAGCTGTTTTTT. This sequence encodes CASSQGIGAGRTGELFF.

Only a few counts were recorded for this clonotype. The CDR3 protein is CSARDRQGNDEKLFF. CDR3 in DNA: TGCAGTGCTAGAGATCGACAGGGGAATGATGAAAAACTGTTTTTT. The chain carries TRBV20-1 and TRBJ1-4; 8 bases are a match to TRBD1. This CDR3 contains 15 residues. J gave up 6 bases and V 0 bases, and 6 bases lay outside the gene matches. The germline V gene encodes CDR1 DFQATT and CDR2 SNEGSKA (reference sequence).

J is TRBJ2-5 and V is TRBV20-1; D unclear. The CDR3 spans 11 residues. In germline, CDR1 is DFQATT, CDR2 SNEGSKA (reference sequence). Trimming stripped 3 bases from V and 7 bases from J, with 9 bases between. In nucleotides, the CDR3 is TGCAGTGCTAGCGGGTGGGGGACCCAGTACTTC. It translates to CSASGWGTQYF.

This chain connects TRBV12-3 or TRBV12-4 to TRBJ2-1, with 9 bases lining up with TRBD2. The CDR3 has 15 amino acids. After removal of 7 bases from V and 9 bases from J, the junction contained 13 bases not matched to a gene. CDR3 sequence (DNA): TGTGCCAGCACCCAAGGACTAGCGCGGGGCCTTGAGCAGTTCTTC. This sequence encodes CASTQGLARGLEQFF.

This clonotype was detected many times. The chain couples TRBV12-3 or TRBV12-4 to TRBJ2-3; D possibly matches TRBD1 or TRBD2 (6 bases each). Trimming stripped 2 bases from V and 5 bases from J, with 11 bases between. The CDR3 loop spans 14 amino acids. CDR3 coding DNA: TGTGCCAGCAGTTTATCCGGGGGCGGAGATACGCAGTATTTT. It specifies CASSLSGGGDTQYF.

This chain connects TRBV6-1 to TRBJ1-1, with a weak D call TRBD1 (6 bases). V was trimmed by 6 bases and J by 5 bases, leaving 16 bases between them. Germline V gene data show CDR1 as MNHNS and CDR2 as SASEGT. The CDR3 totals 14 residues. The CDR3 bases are TGTGCCAGCAGCCCACAGGGAAGGAGGACTGAAGCTTTCTTT. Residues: CASSPQGRRTEAFF.

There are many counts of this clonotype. CDR3 amino acids: CASSLTGRTEAFF. As DNA, the CDR3 is TGTGCCAGCAGCTTAACCGGTAGGACTGAAGCTTTCTTT. The chain joins TRBV12-3 or TRBV12-4 to TRBJ1-1, with D unresolved. Trimming shortened V by 6 bases and J by 5 bases, and 13 bases separated the two germline ends. The CDR3 has 13 residues.

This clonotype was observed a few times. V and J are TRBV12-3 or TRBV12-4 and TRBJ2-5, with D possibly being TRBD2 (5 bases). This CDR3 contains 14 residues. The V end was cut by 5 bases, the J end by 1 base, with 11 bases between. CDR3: CASSVNRGQETQYF. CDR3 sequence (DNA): TGTGCCAGCAGTGTAAACCGGGGCCAAGAGACCCAGTACTTC.

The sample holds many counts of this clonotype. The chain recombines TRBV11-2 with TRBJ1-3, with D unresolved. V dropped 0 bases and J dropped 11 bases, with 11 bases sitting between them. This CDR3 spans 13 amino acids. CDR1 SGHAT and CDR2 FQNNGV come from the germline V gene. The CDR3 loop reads CASSLDFNGAIYF. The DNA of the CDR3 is TGTGCCAGCAGCTTAGATTTCAACGGCGCCATATATTTT.

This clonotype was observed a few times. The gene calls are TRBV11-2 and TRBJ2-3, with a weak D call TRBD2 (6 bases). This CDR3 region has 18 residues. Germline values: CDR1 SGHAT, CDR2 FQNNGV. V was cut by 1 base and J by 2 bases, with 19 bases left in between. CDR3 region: CASSLVGLAALDTDTQYF. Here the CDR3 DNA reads TGTGCCAGCAGCTTAGTAGGGTTAGCGGCCCTCGACACAGATACGCAGTATTTT.

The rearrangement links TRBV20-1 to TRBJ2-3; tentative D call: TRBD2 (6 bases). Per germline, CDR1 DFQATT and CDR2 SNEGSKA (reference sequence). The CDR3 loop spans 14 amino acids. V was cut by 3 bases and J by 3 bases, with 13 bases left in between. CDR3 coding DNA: TGCAGTGCTAGCGGCGGGACCGGGACAGATACGCAGTATTTT. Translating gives CSASGGTGTDTQYF.

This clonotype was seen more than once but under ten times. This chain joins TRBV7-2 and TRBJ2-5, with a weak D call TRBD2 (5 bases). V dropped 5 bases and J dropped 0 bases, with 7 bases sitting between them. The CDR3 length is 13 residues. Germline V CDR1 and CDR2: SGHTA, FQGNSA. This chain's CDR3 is CASSRGYQETQYF. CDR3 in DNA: TGTGCCAGCAGCCGAGGGTACCAAGAGACCCAGTACTTC.

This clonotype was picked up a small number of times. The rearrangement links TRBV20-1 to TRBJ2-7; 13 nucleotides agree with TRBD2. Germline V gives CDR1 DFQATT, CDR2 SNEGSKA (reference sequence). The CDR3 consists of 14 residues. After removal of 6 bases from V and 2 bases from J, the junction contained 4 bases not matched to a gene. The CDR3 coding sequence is TGCAGTGCCGAGGGACTAGCGGGGCCCTACGAGCAGTACTTC. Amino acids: CSAEGLAGPYEQYF.

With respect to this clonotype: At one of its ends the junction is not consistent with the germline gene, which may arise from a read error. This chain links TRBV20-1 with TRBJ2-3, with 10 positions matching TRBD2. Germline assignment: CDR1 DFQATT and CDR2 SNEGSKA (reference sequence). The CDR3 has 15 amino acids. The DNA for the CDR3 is TGCAGTGCTCCTTCCCCTAGCGGGGGAACAGATACGCAGTGTTTT. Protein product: CSAPSPSGGTDTQCF.

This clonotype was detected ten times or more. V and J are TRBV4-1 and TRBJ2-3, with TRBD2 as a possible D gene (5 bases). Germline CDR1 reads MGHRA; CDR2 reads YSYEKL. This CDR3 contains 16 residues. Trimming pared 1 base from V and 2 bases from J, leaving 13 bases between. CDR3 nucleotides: TGCGCCAGCAGCCAAGTGGACTTAATCTACACAGATACGCAGTATTTT. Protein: CASSQVDLIYTDTQYF.

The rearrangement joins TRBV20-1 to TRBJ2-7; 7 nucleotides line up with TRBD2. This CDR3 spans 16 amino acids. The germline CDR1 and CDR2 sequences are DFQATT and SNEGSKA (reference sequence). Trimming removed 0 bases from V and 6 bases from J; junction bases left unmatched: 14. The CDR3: CSARDMGGSPSGEQYF. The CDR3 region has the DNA TGCAGTGCTAGAGATATGGGAGGGAGCCCATCTGGCGAGCAGTACTTC.

The CDR3 protein is CASSSDSLAKNIQYF. The CDR3 nucleotides are TGTGCCAGCAGCTCGGACAGCCTAGCCAAAAACATTCAGTACTTC. The V call is TRBV7-8, the J call TRBJ2-4; TRBD1 is a possible D gene (6 bases). This CDR3 has 15 residues. Looked up from germline, CDR1 is SGHVS and CDR2 is FQNEAQ. Trimming stripped 4 bases from V and 0 bases from J, with 10 bases between.

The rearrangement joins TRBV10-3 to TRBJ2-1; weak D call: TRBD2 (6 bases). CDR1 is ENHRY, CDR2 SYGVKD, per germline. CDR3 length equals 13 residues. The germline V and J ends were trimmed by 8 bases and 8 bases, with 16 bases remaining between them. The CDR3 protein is CAIHPGGGDEQFF. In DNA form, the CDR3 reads TGTGCCATCCATCCCGGGGGTGGTGATGAGCAGTTCTTC.

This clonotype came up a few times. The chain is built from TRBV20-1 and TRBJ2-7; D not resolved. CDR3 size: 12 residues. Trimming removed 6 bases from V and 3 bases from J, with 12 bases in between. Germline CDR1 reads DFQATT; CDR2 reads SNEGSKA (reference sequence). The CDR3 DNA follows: TGCAGTGCGACGCCTACAGACTACGAGCAGTACTTC. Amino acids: CSATPTDYEQYF.

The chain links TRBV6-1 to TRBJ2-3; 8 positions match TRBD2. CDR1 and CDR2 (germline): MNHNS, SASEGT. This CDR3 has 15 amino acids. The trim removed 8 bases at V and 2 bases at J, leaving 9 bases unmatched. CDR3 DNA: TGTGCCAGCCGTATGGGACTAGGGCCCACAGATACGCAGTATTTT. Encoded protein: CASRMGLGPTDTQYF.

The CDR3 sequence is CASSPPRGTDTQYF. The CDR3 nucleotides read TGTGCCAGCAGTCCCCCGAGGGGCACAGATACGCAGTATTTT. The rearrangement uses TRBV6-1 and TRBJ2-3; possibly TRBD2 for D (5 bases). The CDR3 covers 14 residues. CDR1 and CDR2 (germline): MNHNS, SASEGT. V lost 5 bases, J lost 1 base, and 10 bases lay in between.

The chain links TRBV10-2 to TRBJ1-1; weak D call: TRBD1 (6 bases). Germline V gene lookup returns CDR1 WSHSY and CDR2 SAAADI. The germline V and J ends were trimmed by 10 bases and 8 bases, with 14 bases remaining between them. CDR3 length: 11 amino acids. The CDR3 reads CATTKGGEAFF. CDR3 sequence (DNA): TGCGCCACCACGAAGGGGGGGGAAGCTTTCTTT.

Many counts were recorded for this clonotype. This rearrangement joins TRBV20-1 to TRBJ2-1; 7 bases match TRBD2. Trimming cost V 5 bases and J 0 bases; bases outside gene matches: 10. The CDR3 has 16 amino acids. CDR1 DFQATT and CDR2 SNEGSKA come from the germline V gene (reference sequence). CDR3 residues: CSALSSGASSYNEQFF. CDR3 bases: TGCAGTGCTTTATCCAGCGGGGCTTCCTCCTACAATGAGCAGTTCTTC.